This TCR beta chain derives from a study of cytomegalovirus exposure and HLA in healthy donors. The study, taken as a whole, reports: Clonal expansion was found to be greater in HLA-associated TCR beta chains than in equally common others in a later analysis. Reported findings show TCR beta sequences accurately forecast HLA-A and HLA-B alleles in most subjects.

Regarding this clone: Its antigen is unknown.

Germline CDR1 reads GTSNPN; CDR2 reads SVGIG (reference sequence). The junction had 10 bases not matched to a gene; V was cut back by 3 bases and J by 2 bases. This CDR3 is built from 16 residues. PCR used 60 Vbeta primers and 13 Jbeta primers. The method was immunoSEQ multiplex PCR; TCRdb's version includes in-frame clones alone and lacks a portion of them. This sample lists 30,000 to 35,000 clones; its ten largest clones have 3% to 3.5%. The TCR originated in a woman aged 40 to 50 in good health and CMV-seropositive. The sequencing input was PBMCs. The rearrangement links TRBV30 to TRBJ1-1; the match to TRBD1 covers 9 bases. The CDR3: CAWSTITGGHNTEAFF. The DNA for the CDR3 is TGTGCCTGGAGCACTATTACAGGGGGCCATAACACTGAAGCTTTCTTT.